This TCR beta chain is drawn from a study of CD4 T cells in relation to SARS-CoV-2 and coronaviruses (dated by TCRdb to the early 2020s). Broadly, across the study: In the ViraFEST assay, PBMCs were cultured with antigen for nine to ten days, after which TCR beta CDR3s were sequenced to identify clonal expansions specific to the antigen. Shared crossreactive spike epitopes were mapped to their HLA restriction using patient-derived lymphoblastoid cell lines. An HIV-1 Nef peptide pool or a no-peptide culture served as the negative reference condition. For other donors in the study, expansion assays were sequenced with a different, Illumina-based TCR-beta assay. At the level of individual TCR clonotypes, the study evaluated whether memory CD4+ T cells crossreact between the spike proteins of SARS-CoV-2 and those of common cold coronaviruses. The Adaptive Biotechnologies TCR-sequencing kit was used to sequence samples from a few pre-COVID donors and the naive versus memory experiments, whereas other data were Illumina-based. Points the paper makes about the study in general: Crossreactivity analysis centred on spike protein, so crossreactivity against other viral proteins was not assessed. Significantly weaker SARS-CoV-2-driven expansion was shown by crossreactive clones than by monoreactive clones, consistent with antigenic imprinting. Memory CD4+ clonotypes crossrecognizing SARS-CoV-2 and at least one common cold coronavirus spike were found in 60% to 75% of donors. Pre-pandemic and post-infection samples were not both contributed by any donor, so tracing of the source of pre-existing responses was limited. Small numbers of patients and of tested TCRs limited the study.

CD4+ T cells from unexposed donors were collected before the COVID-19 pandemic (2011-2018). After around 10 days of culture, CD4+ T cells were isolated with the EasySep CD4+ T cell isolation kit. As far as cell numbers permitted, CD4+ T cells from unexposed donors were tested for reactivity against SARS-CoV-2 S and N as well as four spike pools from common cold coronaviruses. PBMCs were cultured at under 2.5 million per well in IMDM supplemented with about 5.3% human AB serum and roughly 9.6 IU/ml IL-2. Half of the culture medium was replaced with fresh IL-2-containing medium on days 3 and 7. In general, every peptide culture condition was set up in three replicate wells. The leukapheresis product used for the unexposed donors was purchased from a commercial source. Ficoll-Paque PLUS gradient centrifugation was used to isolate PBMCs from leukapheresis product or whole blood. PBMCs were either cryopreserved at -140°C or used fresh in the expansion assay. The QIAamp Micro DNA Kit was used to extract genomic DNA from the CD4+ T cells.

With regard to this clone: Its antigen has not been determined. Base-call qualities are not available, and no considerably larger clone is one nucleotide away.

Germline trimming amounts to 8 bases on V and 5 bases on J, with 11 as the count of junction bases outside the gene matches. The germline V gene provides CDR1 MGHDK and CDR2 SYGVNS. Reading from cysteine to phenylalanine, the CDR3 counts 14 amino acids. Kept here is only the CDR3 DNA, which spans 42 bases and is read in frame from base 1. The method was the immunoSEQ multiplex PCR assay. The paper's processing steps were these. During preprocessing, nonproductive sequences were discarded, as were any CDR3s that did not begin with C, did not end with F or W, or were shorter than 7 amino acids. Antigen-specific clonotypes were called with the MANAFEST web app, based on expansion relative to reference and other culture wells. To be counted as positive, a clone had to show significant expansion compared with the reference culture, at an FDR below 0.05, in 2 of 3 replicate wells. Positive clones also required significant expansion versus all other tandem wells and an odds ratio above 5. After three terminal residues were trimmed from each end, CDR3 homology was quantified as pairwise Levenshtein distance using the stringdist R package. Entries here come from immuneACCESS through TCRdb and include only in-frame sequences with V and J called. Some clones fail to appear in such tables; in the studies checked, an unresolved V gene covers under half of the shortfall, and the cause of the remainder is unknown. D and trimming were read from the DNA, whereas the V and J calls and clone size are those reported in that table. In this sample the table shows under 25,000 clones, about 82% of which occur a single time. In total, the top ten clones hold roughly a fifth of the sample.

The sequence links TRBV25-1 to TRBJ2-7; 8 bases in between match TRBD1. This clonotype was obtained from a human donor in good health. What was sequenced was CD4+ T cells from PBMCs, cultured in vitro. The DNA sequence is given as TGTGCCAGCGGAGTCCCGGGACAGGCCCACGAGCAGTACTTC. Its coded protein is CASGVPGQAHEQYF.